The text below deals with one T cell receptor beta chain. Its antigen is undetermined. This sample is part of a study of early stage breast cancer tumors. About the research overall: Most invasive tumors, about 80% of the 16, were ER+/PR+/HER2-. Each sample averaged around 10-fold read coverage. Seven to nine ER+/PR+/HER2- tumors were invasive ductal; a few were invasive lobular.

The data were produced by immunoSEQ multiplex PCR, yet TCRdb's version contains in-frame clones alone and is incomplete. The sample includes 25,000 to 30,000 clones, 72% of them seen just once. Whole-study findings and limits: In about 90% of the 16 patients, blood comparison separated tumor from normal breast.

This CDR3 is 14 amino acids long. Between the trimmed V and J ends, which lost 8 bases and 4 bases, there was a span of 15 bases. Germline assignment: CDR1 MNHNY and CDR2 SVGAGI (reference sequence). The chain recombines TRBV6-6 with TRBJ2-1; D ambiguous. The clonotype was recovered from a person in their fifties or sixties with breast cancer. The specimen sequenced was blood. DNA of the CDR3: TGTGCCAGCTTCTCCGGGTCCCTTTACAATGAGCAGTTCTTC. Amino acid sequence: CASFSGSLYNEQFF.